The 4 T cell receptor beta chains reported below all come from one sample, sequenced in a study of T cell changes during pregnancy in multiple sclerosis. This table comes from immunoSEQ multiplex PCR, and its TCRdb copy is limited to in-frame clones, with some not included. The sample holds fewer than 55,000 clones, 70% to 90% seen once. This specimen was peripheral blood, taken in the first trimester of pregnancy. These receptors originate from a female donor with multiple sclerosis, enrolled in a pregnancy study.

There are a few counts of this clone. The gene calls are TRBV28 and TRBJ1-5, with 8 bases aligning to TRBD1. Trimming removed 7 bases from V and 1 base from J; junction bases left unmatched: 6. The CDR3 length is 15 residues. The V gene's germline CDR1 is MDHEN and CDR2 SYDVKM. CDR3: CASTADRGSNQPQHF. The CDR3 DNA reads as TGTGCCAGCACCGCTGACAGGGGAAGCAATCAGCCCCAGCATTTT. Full variable domain (remainder filled in from reference TRBV28 and TRBJ1-5): DVKVTQSSRYLVKRTGEKVFLECVQDMDHENMFWYRQDPGLGLRLIYFSYDVKMKEKGDIPEGYSVSREKKERFSLILESASTNQTSMYLCASTADRGSNQPQHFGDGTRLSIL.

This sequence joins TRBV7-6 and TRBJ2-2; the D is unclear. Germline V gives CDR1 SGHVS, CDR2 FNYEAQ. The V end was cut by 2 bases, the J end by 4 bases, with 8 bases between. CDR3 length: 14 residues. The CDR3 nucleotides are TGTGCCAGCAGCTTACTCACAAGCACCGGGGAGCTGTTTTTT. Protein sequence: CASSLLTSTGELFF.

V usage is TRBV7-9 and J usage is TRBJ1-2; unclear D gene. The germline gives CDR1 SEHNR, CDR2 FQNEAQ (reference sequence). The CDR3 runs 11 residues. V was trimmed by 4 bases and J by 4 bases, leaving 4 bases between them. CDR3 amino acids: CASSSSYGYTF. In nucleotides, the CDR3 is TGTGCCAGCAGCTCCTCCTATGGCTACACCTTC.

This sequence joins TRBV19 and TRBJ2-1, with D possibly TRBD1 on 5 matching bases. The CDR3 is 13 residues long. The germline gives CDR1 LNHDA, CDR2 SQIVND (reference sequence). V lost 5 bases and J lost 10, with 15 bases in between. The CDR3 loop reads CASSQPAGYEQFF. The CDR3 region has the DNA TGTGCCAGTAGTCAACCTGCAGGGTACGAGCAGTTCTTC.